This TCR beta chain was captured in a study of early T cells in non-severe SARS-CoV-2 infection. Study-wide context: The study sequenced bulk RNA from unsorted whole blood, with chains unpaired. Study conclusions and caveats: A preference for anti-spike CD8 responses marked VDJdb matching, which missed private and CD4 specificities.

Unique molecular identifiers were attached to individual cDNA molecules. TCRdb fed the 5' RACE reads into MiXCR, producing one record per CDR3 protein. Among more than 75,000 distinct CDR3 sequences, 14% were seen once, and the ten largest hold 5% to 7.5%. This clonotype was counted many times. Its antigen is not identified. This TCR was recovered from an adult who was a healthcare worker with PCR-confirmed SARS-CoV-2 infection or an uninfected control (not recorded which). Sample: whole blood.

This CDR3 is CASRREQGAEQYF. In DNA, the CDR3 is TGTGCCAGCAGACGTGAACAGGGGGCCGAGCAGTACTTC. The rearrangement links TRBV12-3 or TRBV12-4 to TRBJ2-7; 9 bases map to TRBD1. The CDR3 loop spans 13 amino acids. Unmatched junction bases numbered 6, after V lost 6 bases and J lost 6 bases.